This TCR beta chain was sequenced during a study of control samples from healthy donors and cancer patients. Profiled with immunoSEQ multiplex PCR; TCRdb holds only in-frame clones, not every one. The profile shows about 51,000 clones, around nine tenths of them singletons. The receptor comes from a man in his forties with colorectal cancer. Sequencing was performed on PBMCs.

The CDR3 protein is CASSYEGQGLYNEQFF. In DNA, the CDR3 is TGTGCCAGCAGTTATGAGGGACAGGGGCTTTACAATGAGCAGTTCTTC. J is TRBJ2-1 and V is TRBV6-6; the match to TRBD1 covers 10 bases. Looked up from germline, CDR1 is MNHNY and CDR2 is SVGAGI (reference sequence). V was pared by 3 bases and J by 4 bases, with 6 bases of the junction left unmatched. The CDR3 consists of 16 residues.